The clone carrying this TCR beta chain was observed at least ten times. The antigen is not known. Building the TCR beta libraries relied on iRepertoire HTBI primers, and CDR3 regions underwent Arm-PCR. TCRdb called the multiplex PCR reads again in MiXCR, with one record for every CDR3 protein. The sample includes hundreds of thousands of distinct CDR3 sequences, about 16% of them seen just once. This record comes from a study of regulatory T cells in long-lasting Graves disease. Study-level findings and limits: Graves' patients with persistent disease showed TCR diversity lower than patients newly diagnosed.

Indicated time point: newly diagnosed GD, antithyroid drugs for less than 3 months. Preparation of the TCR library used RNA extracted from PBMCs. Germline V gene data show CDR1 as LGHDT and CDR2 as YNNKEL (reference sequence). Trimming cost V 1 base and J 3 bases; bases outside gene matches: 3. The CDR3 is made up of 15 amino acids. Separately, the same data were catalogued under a study of T cells in Graves' hyperthyroidism and ophthalmopathy. Per that paper: Hyperthyroidism was newly diagnosed in patients aged 18 to 65 (duration under 2 months).

The receptor's source is a woman younger than 45 with Graves disease. The rearrangement joins TRBV3-1 to TRBJ1-1, with TRBD1 matching 9 bases. The sample here was peripheral blood mononuclear cells (PBMCs), taken at new diagnosis, from a patient treated with antithyroid drugs. The CDR3 sequence: CASSQGWTGDTEAFF. CDR3 DNA: TGTGCCAGCAGCCAAGGATGGACAGGGGACACTGAAGCTTTCTTT.